In its sample, the clone carrying this T cell receptor beta chain was seen a few times. The data are from a study of T-cell memory formation after mild COVID-19. Germline assignment: CDR1 SGDLS and CDR2 YYNGEE. The J segment lost 4 bases and the V segment lost 4 bases, leaving 7 bases of the junction unmatched. This CDR3 comprises 15 residues. TCRdb called the 5' RACE reads again in MiXCR, with one record for every CDR3 protein. This table has roughly 110,000 distinct CDR3 sequences, approximately 13% appearing once. The genes are TRBV9 and TRBJ2-7; 11 bases map to TRBD2. The sequence was obtained from an adult woman who had mild COVID-19 (a few samples of this study predate the infection). Cell type and time point are not known. The sequenced material came from PBMCs or a T cell subset sorted from them (not recorded which). CDR3 in amino acids: CASSPRLAGTYEQYF. CDR3 sequence (DNA): TGTGCCAGCAGCCCTAGACTAGCGGGGACTTACGAGCAGTACTTC.